A selection of T cell receptor beta chains follows, all from one sample in a study of blood T cell repertoires in COVID-19. Clones were read by immunoSEQ multiplex PCR, and TCRdb kept only the in-frame ones, dropping some. This sample has more than 150,000 clones, with around 80% found just once. Sequencing was done on a sample of PBMCs or T cells enriched from blood (not recorded which). The receptors shown here come from a man aged 55 to 70 who had been exposed to COVID-19. CDR3s include the opening cysteine and the closing phenylalanine or tryptophan. The D gene is left open where the match is weak. Expanded clones get a size class; other rows say once, few or many, or leave the size out.

J	D	size	V	DNA	CDR3
TRBJ1-5	-	-	TRBV21-1	TGTGCCAGCAGCAAAGTCAGGGTGGGGCAGCCCCAGCATTTT	CASSKVRVGQPQHF
TRBJ1-4	-	-	TRBV28	TGTGCCAGCAGCCCAGACCCTCTTGGGCGTAATGAAAAACTGTTTTTT	CASSPDPLGRNEKLFF
TRBJ2-2	-	-	TRBV6-2/TRBV6-3	TGTGCCAGCAGTCTGACTCACGCGGACACCGGGGAGCTGTTTTTT	CASSLTHADTGELFF
TRBJ1-4	TRBD1	-	TRBV10-3	TGTGCCATATCCTGGGACAGCCGTAATGAAAAACTGTTTTTT	CAISWDSRNEKLFF
TRBJ2-7	-	few	TRBV7-9	TGTGCCAGCAGCCCATCAGGGGACACGCTATCTTACTTC	CASSPSGDTLSYF
TRBJ2-1	-	-	TRBV6-6	TGTGCCAGCAGCCTAGACGGCTACAATGAGCAGTTCTTC	CASSLDGYNEQFF
TRBJ1-5	TRBD1	many	TRBV6-4	TGTGCCAGCAGTGACTCGAACAGGGGTTATCAGCCCCAGCATTTT	CASSDSNRGYQPQHF
TRBJ1-2	-	-	TRBV28	TGTGCCAGCAGAACCACAGGGATCTATGGCTACACCTTC	CASRTTGIYGYTF
TRBJ2-7	TRBD2	-	TRBV7-8	TGTGCCAGCAGCTACATGGGACTAGCGGTCCTAAACTACGAGCAGTACTTC	CASSYMGLAVLNYEQYF
TRBJ2-3	TRBD1	-	TRBV3-1/TRBV3-2	TGTGCCAGCAGCCAACCGTACAGGGGGCACGATACGCAGTATTTT	CASSQPYRGHDTQYF
TRBJ2-3	-	-	TRBV18	TGTGCCAGCTCACAACCGGGACTGGCTGTCACAGATACGCAGTATTTT	CASSQPGLAVTDTQYF
TRBJ1-1	-	-	TRBV6-5	TGTGCCAGCAGTTACAGGGTAGGGGCTGTCAGGGCTTTCTTT	CASSYRVGAVRAFF
TRBJ1-1	-	-	TRBV7-9	TGTGCCAGCAGCTTAGCGATGGGGGCCAGCACTGAAGCTTTCTTT	CASSLAMGASTEAFF
TRBJ1-6	TRBD1	-	TRBV30	TGTGCCTGGGGACAGGATAATTCACCCCTCCACTTT	CAWGQDNSPLHF
TRBJ2-4	-	-	TRBV3-1/TRBV3-2	TGTGCCAGCAGCCTATCAATTGGACAGTCAGACATTCAGTACTTC	CASSLSIGQSDIQYF
TRBJ2-7	TRBD1	once	TRBV6-6	TGTGCCAGCAGTTACTCGATAGGGGGCAACGAGCAGTACTTC	CASSYSIGGNEQYF
TRBJ2-1	TRBD2	-	TRBV19	TGTGCCAGTAGTTGGAAGCGGGGCTCCTACAATGAGCAGTTCTTC	CASSWKRGSYNEQFF
TRBJ1-1	-	-	TRBV6-5	TGTGCCAGCAGTTACGGGACAAGAGGCGGCACTGAAGCTTTCTTT	CASSYGTRGGTEAFF
TRBJ1-4	TRBD1	-	TRBV28	TGTGCCACCCCGGACAGGGCAGACGGAAAACTGTTTTTT	CATPDRADGKLFF
TRBJ2-5	TRBD1	-	TRBV4-1	TGCGCCAGCAGCCAAGGCGACAGGGGTCAAGAGACCCAGTACTTC	CASSQGDRGQETQYF
TRBJ1-4	TRBD1	-	TRBV5-1	TGCGCCAGCAGCTCCACAGGGGGCAGTGAAAAACTGTTTTTT	CASSSTGGSEKLFF
TRBJ1-2	-	-	TRBV9	TGTGCCAGCAGCGGGGGGAGGTTTGGCTACACCTTC	CASSGGRFGYTF
TRBJ1-6	-	-	TRBV5-1	TGCGCCAGCAGCTTAATGGCAGGGTCGGAAAATTCACCCCTCCACTTT	CASSLMAGSENSPLHF
TRBJ2-3	TRBD2	-	TRBV30	TGTGCCTGGGGACTAGCGGGCACAGATACGCAGTATTTT	CAWGLAGTDTQYF
TRBJ1-1	-	-	TRBV6-1	TGTGCCAGCAGTGAAGCACACCCCTTCGCTGAAGCTTTCTTT	CASSEAHPFAEAFF
TRBJ2-3	TRBD1	-	TRBV29-1	TGCAGCGTTGAGGCCGGGACAGGGGGCGCAGGGGATACGCAGTATTTT	CSVEAGTGGAGDTQYF
TRBJ2-2	TRBD1	-	TRBV28	TGTGCCAGCAAACGGGACAGCTCGAACACCGGGGAGCTGTTTTTT	CASKRDSSNTGELFF
TRBJ2-7	-	few	TRBV5-5	TGTGCCAGCAGCCAGATGAACTACGAGCAGTACTTC	CASSQMNYEQYF
TRBJ2-1	TRBD1	-	TRBV9	TGTGCCAGCAGCGTAAGTGCACAGGGGGCCGATGAGCAGTTCTTC	CASSVSAQGADEQFF
TRBJ1-1	TRBD1	-	TRBV28	TGTGCCAGCTCTGAAGACAGGGGCGCATGGAGGGACACTGAAGCTTTCTTT	CASSEDRGAWRDTEAFF
TRBJ2-2	TRBD2	many	TRBV24-1	TGTGCCACCAGTGACCTAGCGGGAGATACCGGGGAGCTGTTTTTT	CATSDLAGDTGELFF
TRBJ1-1	-	-	TRBV30	TGTGCCTGGAGACTAGGCGGCACTGAAGCTTTCTTT	CAWRLGGTEAFF
TRBJ1-5	-	-	TRBV5-4	TGTGCCAGCAGCTCGAAGGACAGCCGGAGCGGCAATCAGCCCCAGCATTTT	CASSSKDSRSGNQPQHF
TRBJ1-1	-	-	TRBV5-6	TGTGCCAGCAGCCCTCGGGGGTTGGGCACTGAAGCTTTCTTT	CASSPRGLGTEAFF
TRBJ1-4	-	-	TRBV6-1	TGTGCCAGCAGCGGGAAGGGCCTTTCAGATGAAAAACTGTTTTTT	CASSGKGLSDEKLFF
TRBJ2-3	-	-	TRBV5-8	TGTGCCAGCAGGGCCTTAGCGATAAGCACAGATACGCAGTATTTT	CASRALAISTDTQYF
TRBJ2-1	TRBD2	-	TRBV14	TGTGCCAGCAGCCTGAGGACTAGCGGGAGGTACAATGAGCAGTTCTTC	CASSLRTSGRYNEQFF
TRBJ2-1	TRBD2	-	TRBV5-6	TGTGCCAGCAGCCGTTGGAGACTAGCGGGGGGAAGCATAGAGCAGTTCTTC	CASSRWRLAGGSIEQFF
TRBJ1-2	TRBD1	-	TRBV5-6	TGTGCCAGCAGCCCGATTCGACAGGGCGGCTACACCTTC	CASSPIRQGGYTF
TRBJ1-1	-	once	TRBV19	TGTGCCAGTAGTATAGGAGTCTCTTACACTGAAGCTTTCTTT	CASSIGVSYTEAFF
TRBJ1-1	-	-	TRBV9	TGTGCCAGCAGCGGCCGACAGGCGAACACTGAAGCTTTCTTT	CASSGRQANTEAFF
TRBJ2-1	-	few	TRBV5-1	TGCGCCAGCAGCTTGGTCGAGACTAGCTCCTACAATGAGCAGTTCTTC	CASSLVETSSYNEQFF
TRBJ1-3	-	-	TRBV3-1/TRBV3-2	TGTGCCAGCAGCCAAGATTTGGGGGCGAGGGCTGGAAACACCATATATTTT	CASSQDLGARAGNTIYF
TRBJ2-7	TRBD2	-	TRBV5-1	TGCGCCAGCAGCTTGGAATTAGCGGGCTCCTACGAGCAGTACTTC	CASSLELAGSYEQYF
TRBJ2-2	-	-	TRBV7-9	TGTGCCAGCAGCTATGCACAGAGATCGAACACCGGGGAGCTGTTTTTT	CASSYAQRSNTGELFF
TRBJ1-2	-	few	TRBV27	TGTGCCAGCAGTTCAGCCAGTCGACAGAGGTATGGCTACACCTTC	CASSSASRQRYGYTF
TRBJ2-5	-	-	TRBV7-8	TGTGCCAGCAGCTTTGACACTTTAGAGACCCAGTACTTC	CASSFDTLETQYF
TRBJ1-1	TRBD1	-	TRBV30	TGTGCCTGGACCGTTCGCGACAGGGGGTTGCTCCCGAACACTGAAGCTTTCTTT	CAWTVRDRGLLPNTEAFF
TRBJ1-5	-	-	TRBV30	TGTGCCTGGGGGGGGGCTCAGCCCCAGCATTTT	CAWGGAQPQHF
TRBJ1-1	-	-	TRBV5-1	TGCGCCAGCCAAAGAGGAAACACTGAAGCTTTCTTT	CASQRGNTEAFF
TRBJ1-1	-	-	TRBV27	TGTGCCAGCAGTCCTCCCATGACCAGGGGCACTGAAGCTTTCTTT	CASSPPMTRGTEAFF
TRBJ2-1	-	few	TRBV2	TGTGCCAGCAGCGGGGACTTATCTAATGAGCAGTTCTTC	CASSGDLSNEQFF